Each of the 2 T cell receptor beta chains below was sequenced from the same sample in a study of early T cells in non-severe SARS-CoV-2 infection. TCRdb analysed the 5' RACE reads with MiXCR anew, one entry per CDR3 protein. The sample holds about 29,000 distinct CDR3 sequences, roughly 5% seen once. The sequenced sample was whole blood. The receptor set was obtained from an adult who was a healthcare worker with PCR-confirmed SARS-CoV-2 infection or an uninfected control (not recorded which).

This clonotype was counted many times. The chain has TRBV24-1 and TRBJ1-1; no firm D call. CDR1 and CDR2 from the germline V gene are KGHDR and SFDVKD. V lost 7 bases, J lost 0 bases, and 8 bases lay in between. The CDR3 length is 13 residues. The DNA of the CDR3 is TGTGCCACCAGCGCTAACCTGAACACTGAAGCTTTCTTT. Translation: CATSANLNTEAFF.

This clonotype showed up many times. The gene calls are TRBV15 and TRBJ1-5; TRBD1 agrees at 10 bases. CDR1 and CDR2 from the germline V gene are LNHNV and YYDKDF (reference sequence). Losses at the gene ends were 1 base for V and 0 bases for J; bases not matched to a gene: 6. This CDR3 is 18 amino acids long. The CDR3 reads CATSRARDRGDSNQPQHF. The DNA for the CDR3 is TGTGCCACCAGCAGAGCCCGGGACAGGGGCGATAGCAATCAGCCCCAGCATTTT. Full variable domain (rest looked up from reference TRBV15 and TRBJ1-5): DAMVIQNPRYQVTQFGKPVTLSCSQTLNHNVMYWYQQKSSQAPKLLFHYYDKDFNNEADTPDNFQSRRPNTSFCFLDIRSPGLGDTAMYLCATSRARDRGDSNQPQHFGDGTRLSIL.